The entry below gives a single T cell receptor (beta chain) sequence along with its context. Its antigen is currently unknown. Trimming stripped 2 bases from V and 8 bases from J, with 25 bases between. There are 18 residues in the CDR3. In germline, CDR1 is MDHEN, CDR2 SYDVKM. The data were taken from a study of CD4 T cells in relation to SARS-CoV-2 and coronaviruses. The wider study: Convalescent donors were aged 21 to 72, with median around 40 years. Of the patients, about 8 were male, a few female, two Hispanic.

Assay used: immunoSEQ multiplex PCR; TCRdb lists only in-frame clones, some missing. The data show about 38,000 clones, approximately 82% seen once. Findings and limits, study-wide: Compared with monoreactive clones, crossreactive clones showed significantly weaker SARS-CoV-2 expansion. No donor gave both pre-pandemic and post-infection samples.

The chain employs TRBV28 and TRBJ2-1, with D tentatively TRBD2 (5 bases). Material for sequencing was naive CD4+ T cells from PBMCs, cultured in vitro. As to subset: naive CD4+ T cells isolated by negative enrichment. This clonotype was sampled from an adult with COVID-19. This CDR3 is CASSLVQVWTRPGDEQFF. For the CDR3, the DNA is TGTGCCAGCAGTTTAGTTCAGGTTTGGACTCGACCTGGGGATGAGCAGTTCTTC. Together with reference TRBV28 and TRBJ2-1, the CDR3 gives the full variable domain: DVKVTQSSRYLVKRTGEKVFLECVQDMDHENMFWYRQDPGLGLRLIYFSYDVKMKEKGDIPEGYSVSREKKERFSLILESASTNQTSMYLCASSLVQVWTRPGDEQFFGPGTRLTVL.